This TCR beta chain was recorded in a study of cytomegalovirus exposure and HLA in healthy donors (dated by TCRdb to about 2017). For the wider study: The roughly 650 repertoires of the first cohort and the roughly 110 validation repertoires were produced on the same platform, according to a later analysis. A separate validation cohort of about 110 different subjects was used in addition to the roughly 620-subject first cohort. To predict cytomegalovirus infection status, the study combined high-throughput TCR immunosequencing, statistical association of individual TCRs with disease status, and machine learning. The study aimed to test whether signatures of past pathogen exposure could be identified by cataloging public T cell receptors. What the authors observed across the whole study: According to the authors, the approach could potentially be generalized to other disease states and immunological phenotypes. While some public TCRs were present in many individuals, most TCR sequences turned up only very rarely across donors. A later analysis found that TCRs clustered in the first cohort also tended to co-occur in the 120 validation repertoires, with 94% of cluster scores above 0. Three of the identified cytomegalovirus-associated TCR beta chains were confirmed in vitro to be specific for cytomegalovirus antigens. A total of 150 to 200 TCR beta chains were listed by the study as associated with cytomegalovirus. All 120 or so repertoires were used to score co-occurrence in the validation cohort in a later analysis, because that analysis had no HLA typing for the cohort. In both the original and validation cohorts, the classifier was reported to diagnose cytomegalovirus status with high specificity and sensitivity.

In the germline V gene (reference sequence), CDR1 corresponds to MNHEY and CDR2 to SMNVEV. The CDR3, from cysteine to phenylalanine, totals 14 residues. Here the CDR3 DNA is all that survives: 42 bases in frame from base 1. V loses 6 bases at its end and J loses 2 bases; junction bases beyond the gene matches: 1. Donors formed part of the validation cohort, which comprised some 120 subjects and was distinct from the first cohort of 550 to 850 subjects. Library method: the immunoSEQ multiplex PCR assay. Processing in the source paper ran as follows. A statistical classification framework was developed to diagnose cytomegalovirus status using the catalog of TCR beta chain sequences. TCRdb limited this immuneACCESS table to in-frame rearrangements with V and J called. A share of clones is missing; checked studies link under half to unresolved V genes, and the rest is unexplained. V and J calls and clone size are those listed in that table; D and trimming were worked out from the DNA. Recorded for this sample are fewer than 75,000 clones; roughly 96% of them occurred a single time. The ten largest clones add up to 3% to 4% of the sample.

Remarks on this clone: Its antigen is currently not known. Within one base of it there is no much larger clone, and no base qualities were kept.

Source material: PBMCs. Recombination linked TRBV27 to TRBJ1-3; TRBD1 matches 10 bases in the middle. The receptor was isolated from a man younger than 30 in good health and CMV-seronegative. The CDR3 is CASRGTGAGNTIYF. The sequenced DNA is TGTGCCAGCAGGGGGACAGGGGCTGGAAACACCATATATTTT.